This TCR beta chain was found in a study of T cells after yellow fever vaccination. Study details: Some fractions had low cell numbers, and these were prepared with SMART-Seq v4 Ultra Low Input.

General observations from the study: Overall, a small share of clonotypes was seen in both CD4 and CD8 compartments. Peaking on day 5 versus 15, the secondary response was faster but weaker.

About this clonotype itself: What it binds is not known.

They built TCR cDNA with 5'RACE template switching, a step that put in a universal primer site and UMIs. Via MiXCR, TCRdb re-called the 5' RACE reads, giving one row per CDR3 protein. The sample consists of fewer than 500,000 distinct CDR3 sequences, 15% to 20% of them appearing once. The TCR sequence derives from a man between 18 and 29 years old who received the YFV17D yellow fever vaccine. The input for sequencing was PBMCs, taken before the yellow fever booster vaccination.

CDR3 DNA sequence: TGTGCCAGCAGCACGGGGGTCTACCAAGAGACCCAGTACTTC. It is translated as CASSTGVYQETQYF. V is TRBV12-3 or TRBV12-4 and J is TRBJ2-5; the D gene is possibly TRBD2 (6 bases). The CDR3 covers 14 residues. V lost 6 bases to trimming and J lost 0 bases, with 11 bases between them.